Shown below are 9 T cell receptor beta chains from a single sample sequenced in a study of T-cell reconstitution after alpha-beta-depleted transplantation in children. A TCRbeta library incorporating unique molecular identifiers was prepared. One entry per CDR3 protein, called by TCRdb with MiXCR from the PCR reads. The data show fewer than 500,000 distinct CDR3 sequences, with approximately 42% seen just once and about 30% held by the top ten. This specimen consisted of PBMCs, obtained before TCRalphabeta/CD19-depleted stem cell transplant. The receptor source for this set is a girl aged 2-10 years with aplastic anemia, due to receive a stem cell transplant.

The chain employs TRBV12-3 or TRBV12-4 and TRBJ2-1; 14 nucleotides match TRBD2. V lost 5 bases and J lost 9; bases outside the gene matches: 12. The CDR3 sequence is 17 residues long. The CDR3 nucleotides are TGTGCCAGCAGTGCCTCGACTAGCGGGGGGGCCAGGTTTGAGCAGTTCTTC. Translated: CASSASTSGGARFEQFF.

The rearrangement joins TRBV6-5 to TRBJ1-2; maybe TRBD1 (5 bases). V was trimmed by 0 bases and J by 0 bases, leaving 11 bases between them. Germline assignment: CDR1 MNHEY and CDR2 SVGAGI. The CDR3 totals 16 residues. DNA for the CDR3: TGTGCCAGCAGTTACTCCCCGGGACCGCCTAACTATGGCTACACCTTC. Its protein is CASSYSPGPPNYGYTF.

The J gene is TRBJ2-5, the V gene TRBV21-1; the D segment call TRBD1 is taken from the table without a DNA check. TRBV21-1 is designated a pseudogene. The CDR3 is 14 residues long. CDR3 nucleotides: TGTGCCAGCAGGCTCCCGGGGAGGGTGGAGACCCAGTACTTC. This encodes CASRLPGRVETQYF.

This chain connects TRBV4-2 to TRBJ2-3; 13 bases map to TRBD2. Trimming removed 3 bases from V and 2 bases from J; junction bases left unmatched: 8. Per germline, CDR1 LGHNA and CDR2 YNFKEQ. This CDR3 is 18 amino acids long. The CDR3 DNA reads as TGTGCCAGCAGCCACCGATGGACTAGCGGGGGCCTCACAGATACGCAGTATTTT. Protein product: CASSHRWTSGGLTDTQYF.

Regarding this clonotype: Compared with germline, one end of the junction differs, possibly owing to a read error. This chain uses TRBV6-2 or TRBV6-3 with TRBJ2-3, with 8 nucleotides matching TRBD1. CDR1 is MNHEY and CDR2 is SVGEGT in the germline V gene. The CDR3 loop spans 20 amino acids. DNA of the CDR3: TGTGCCAGCAGTTACTCGATCAGACAGGGGTTCTTTACCCGCACAGATATGCAGTATTTT. Its protein product is CASSYSIRQGFFTRTDMQYF.

This clonotype came up a few times. The chain employs TRBV10-3 and TRBJ2-1; TRBD2 aligns across 7 bases. Germline V gives CDR1 ENHRY, CDR2 SYGVKD. The CDR3 is 10 residues long. V trimming: 9 bases; J trimming: 9 bases; junction bases outside the gene matches: 2. The CDR3 protein is CAMGGSEQFF. CDR3 bases: TGTGCCATGGGGGGGAGTGAGCAGTTCTTC.

This clonotype occurred many times. V and J are TRBV20-1 and TRBJ2-7; 13 bases fit TRBD2. V lost 0 bases, J lost 7 bases, and 12 bases stayed unmatched. Germline V gene data show CDR1 as DFQATT and CDR2 as SNEGSKA (reference sequence). This CDR3 region has 17 residues. The CDR3 here is CSARETSGRASRREQYF. The CDR3 coding sequence is TGCAGTGCTAGAGAAACTAGCGGGAGGGCCTCACGTCGGGAGCAGTACTTC.

This chain joins TRBV20-1 and TRBJ2-3; TRBD2 matches at 11 bases. This CDR3 spans 14 amino acids. Germline V gene lookup returns CDR1 DFQATT and CDR2 SNEGSKA (reference sequence). V lost 1 base and J lost 6; bases outside the gene matches: 3. Written as DNA, the CDR3 is TGCAGTGCTAGAGTAGCGGGGGGGCCCGATACGCAGTATTTT. Protein sequence: CSARVAGGPDTQYF.

This rearrangement joins TRBV6-2 or TRBV6-3 to TRBJ1-1; no firm D call. The germline gives CDR1 MNHEY, CDR2 SVGEGT. V was pared by 6 bases and J by 3 bases, with 11 bases between. The CDR3 runs 13 residues. CDR3 region: CASSTHTYTEAFF. In DNA form, the CDR3 reads TGTGCCAGCAGCACCCATACCTACACTGAAGCTTTCTTT.